The present T cell receptor beta chain was sequenced within a study of T-cell reconstitution after alpha-beta-depleted transplantation in children. Preparation of the TCRbeta library was carried out with unique molecular identifiers. Each CDR3 protein is one row after TCRdb ran MiXCR on the PCR reads. The data show about 270,000 distinct CDR3 sequences, with around 9.6% seen just once and about 9.4% held by the top ten. The V end lost 2 bases, the J end lost 4 bases, and 14 bases lay between the germline ends. Germline V gene sequence: CDR1 MNHEY, CDR2 SVGAGI. The CDR3 contains 15 residues. There are many counts of this clonotype.

This TCR was sampled from a human donor who donated a stem cell graft to a child with SCID. Source: PBMCs from the stem cell graft donor, taken from the stem cell graft. The rearrangement links TRBV6-5 to TRBJ2-5; D is possibly TRBD2 (6 bases). This CDR3 is CASSYTARGGETQYF. In DNA, the CDR3 is TGTGCCAGCAGTTACACCGCCCGGGGAGGAGAGACCCAGTACTTC.